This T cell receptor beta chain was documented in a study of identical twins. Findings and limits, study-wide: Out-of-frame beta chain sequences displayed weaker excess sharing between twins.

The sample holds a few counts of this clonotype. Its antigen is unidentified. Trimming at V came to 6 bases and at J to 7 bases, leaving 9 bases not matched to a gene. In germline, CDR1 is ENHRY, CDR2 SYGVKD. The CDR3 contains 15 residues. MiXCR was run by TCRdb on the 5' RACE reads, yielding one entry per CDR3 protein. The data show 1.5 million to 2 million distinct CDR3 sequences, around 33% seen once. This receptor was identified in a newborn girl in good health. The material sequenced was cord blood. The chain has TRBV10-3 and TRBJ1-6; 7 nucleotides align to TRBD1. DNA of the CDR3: TGTGCCATCAGAGGTACAGGGGCTGGGAATTCACCCCTCCACTTT. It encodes CAIRGTGAGNSPLHF.